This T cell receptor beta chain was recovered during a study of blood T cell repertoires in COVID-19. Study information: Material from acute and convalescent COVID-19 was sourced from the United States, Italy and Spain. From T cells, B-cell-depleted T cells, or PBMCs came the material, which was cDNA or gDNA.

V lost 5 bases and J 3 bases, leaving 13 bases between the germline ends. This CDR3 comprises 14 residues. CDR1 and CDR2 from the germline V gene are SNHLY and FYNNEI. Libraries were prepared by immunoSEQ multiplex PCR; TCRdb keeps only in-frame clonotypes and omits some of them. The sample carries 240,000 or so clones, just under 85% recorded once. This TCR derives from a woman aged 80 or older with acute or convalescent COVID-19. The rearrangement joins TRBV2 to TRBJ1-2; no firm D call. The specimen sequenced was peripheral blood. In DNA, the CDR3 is TGTGCCAGCAGTAAACTCGCCCTAGACTATGGCTACACCTTC. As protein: CASSKLALDYGYTF.